These 21 T cell receptor beta chains originate from one sample sequenced in a study of blood T cells in healthy people across ages. Alongside a J-beta primer mix, a sample-barcoded 5' primer served in a second PCR lasting 7 to 11 cycles. MiXCR was run by TCRdb on the 5' RACE reads, yielding one entry per CDR3 protein. The sample contains 790,000 or so distinct CDR3 sequences, more than 50% of which appear only once. The sequencing sample was made of blood. The receptors shown here come from a middle-aged man in good health.

This sequence joins TRBV11-2 and TRBJ1-4, with a tentative D call TRBD1 (5 bases). V gave up 2 bases and J gave up 5 bases, with 12 bases separating them. Germline V gene sequence: CDR1 SGHAT, CDR2 FQNNGV. CDR3 length: 15 residues. This chain's CDR3 is CASSLSFGGNEKLFF. CDR3 nucleotide sequence: TGTGCCAGCAGCTTATCGTTTGGGGGGAATGAAAAACTGTTTTTT.

The chain is built from TRBV3-1 and TRBJ1-6; D ambiguous. The CDR3 covers 12 residues. Germline V gene sequence: CDR1 LGHDT, CDR2 YNNKEL (reference sequence). V lost 8 bases to trimming and J lost 10 bases, with 12 bases between them. CDR3 DNA sequence: TGTGCCAGCGGACTGACGGGGTCACCCCTCCACTTT. This sequence encodes CASGLTGSPLHF.

This clonotype was counted a few times. The chain uses TRBV12-5 and TRBJ2-4; D ambiguous. The length of the CDR3 is 13 residues. V gave up 9 bases and J gave up 0 bases, with 9 bases separating them. Germline V gives CDR1 LGHNT, CDR2 FRNRAP. The CDR3 loop is CARKTVAKNIQYF. The CDR3 DNA follows: TGTGCTAGAAAGACCGTAGCCAAAAACATTCAGTACTTC.

Details on this clonotype: A much larger clone lies one base from this, so it may be a read error. This chain links TRBV29-1 with TRBJ2-5, with TRBD2 matching 10 bases. CDR1 is SQVTM and CDR2 is ANQGSEA in the germline V gene. V trimming: 4 bases; J trimming: 11 bases; junction bases outside the gene matches: 7. This CDR3 comprises 12 residues. CDR3 sequence: CSVGTSGYKQYF. The CDR3 nucleotides are TGCAGCGTTGGGACTAGCGGTTACAAGCAGTACTTC.

The chain has TRBV7-9 and TRBJ2-3, with 7 bases that match TRBD2. The CDR3 covers 17 residues. After removal of 4 bases from V and 2 bases from J, the junction contained 12 bases not matched to a gene. The V gene's germline CDR1 is SEHNR and CDR2 FQNEAQ (reference sequence). CDR3 sequence reads: CASSSRMSGVNTDTQYF. The CDR3 nucleotides read TGTGCCAGCAGCTCAAGGATGAGCGGGGTCAACACAGATACGCAGTATTTT.

This chain links TRBV10-3 with TRBJ2-5; TRBD2 matches at 10 bases. V trimming: 3 bases; J trimming: 11 bases; junction bases outside the gene matches: 12. This CDR3 contains 15 residues. Germline lookup yields CDR1 ENHRY and CDR2 SYGVKD. Here the CDR3 reads CAISDRLAGGEEQYF. DNA for the CDR3: TGTGCCATCAGTGATAGGTTAGCGGGAGGAGAGGAGCAGTACTTC.

The chain employs TRBV24-1 and TRBJ2-6, with D perhaps TRBD1 (5 bases). CDR3 size: 15 residues. From germline, CDR1 is KGHDR and CDR2 SFDVKD. Trimming removed 9 bases from V and 3 bases from J, with 14 bases in between. CDR3 sequence (DNA): TGTGCCACCGGTAGGCAGGGTCGTGGGGCCAACGTCCTGACTTTC. This translates into CATGRQGRGANVLTF.

The V call is TRBV28, the J call TRBJ2-7, with D possibly matching TRBD1 (6 bases). Germline CDR1 and CDR2: MDHEN and SYDVKM. The CDR3 covers 13 residues. Trimming left V 10 bases short and J 5 bases short, with 18 bases between. CDR3 sequence reads: CATKLQGPHEQYF. The CDR3 coding sequence is TGTGCCACCAAGTTACAGGGACCCCACGAGCAGTACTTC.

The chain employs TRBV11-2 and TRBJ2-3; D remains ambiguous. CDR1 is SGHAT, CDR2 FQNNGV, per germline. The CDR3 contains 15 residues. V was shortened by 3 bases and J by 4 bases, with 14 bases between the two germline ends. CDR3 residues: CASSLGVRESDTQYF. For the CDR3, the DNA is TGTGCCAGCAGCTTGGGTGTTCGCGAGTCAGATACGCAGTATTTT.

In its sample, this clonotype was seen a few times. The rearrangement joins TRBV29-1 to TRBJ1-2; no firm D call. The CDR3 has 14 amino acids. V was pared by 4 bases and J by 1 base, with 13 bases between. The germline gives CDR1 SQVTM, CDR2 ANQGSEA. The CDR3 is CSVVYAPLNYGYTF. DNA for the CDR3: TGCAGCGTTGTTTATGCACCCCTTAACTATGGCTACACCTTC.

The V call is TRBV5-1, the J call TRBJ1-4; 8 bases line up with TRBD1. The CDR3 consists of 16 residues. Germline V gene lookup returns CDR1 SGHRS and CDR2 YFSETQ. The ends lost 1 base at V and 0 bases at J; junction bases unmatched: 2. The CDR3 coding sequence is TGCGCCAGCAGCTTGAGGACAGGGTCAACTAATGAAAAACTGTTTTTT. It is translated as CASSLRTGSTNEKLFF.

V is TRBV25-1 and J is TRBJ1-6; TRBD1 might be the D (5 bases). The CDR3 contains 13 residues. Germline V lookup: CDR1 MGHDK, CDR2 SYGVNS. V was clipped by 1 base and J by 7 bases, with 5 bases between them. CDR3 protein: CASSEWDNSPLHF. For the CDR3, the DNA is TGTGCCAGCAGTGAATGGGACAATTCACCCCTCCACTTT. Filled out from reference TRBV25-1 and TRBJ1-6, the complete variable domain reads EADIYQTPRYLVIGTGKKITLECSQTMGHDKMYWYQQDPGMELHLIHYSYGVNSTEKGDLSSESTVSRIRTEHFPLTLESARPSHTSQYLCASSEWDNSPLHFGNGTRLTVT.

CDR3 in DNA: TGTGCCAGCAGCCCAGGTGAGGGGACAAGCATCTACGAGCAGTACTTC. Translation gives CASSPGEGTSIYEQYF. The chain uses TRBV4-2 and TRBJ2-7, with D perhaps TRBD1 (6 bases). From germline, CDR1 is LGHNA and CDR2 YNFKEQ. Trimming took off 4 bases at V and 3 bases at J, with 19 bases between the two ends. There are 16 residues in the CDR3.

The chain couples TRBV10-3 to TRBJ2-5; 10 nucleotides agree with TRBD1. The CDR3 has 18 residues. Trimming removed 3 bases from V and 5 bases from J; junction bases left unmatched: 15. In germline, CDR1 is ENHRY, CDR2 SYGVKD. The CDR3 nucleotides are TGTGCCATCAGTGAATCGTTTTTCCGGGACAGGGGTCGGGAGACCCAGTACTTC. Its protein product is CAISESFFRDRGRETQYF.

The chain links TRBV27 to TRBJ2-3; D is perhaps TRBD1 or TRBD2 (5 bases each). Germline CDR1 and CDR2: MNHEY and SMNVEV (reference sequence). Trimming removed 5 bases at V and 4 bases at J, with 28 bases between. The length of the CDR3 is 19 residues. The CDR3 is CASSKSRDATPFPADTQYF. The CDR3 bases are TGTGCCAGCAGTAAGTCCCGGGACGCCACTCCTTTTCCAGCAGATACGCAGTATTTT.

V and J are TRBV11-3 and TRBJ2-1; 14 nucleotides line up with TRBD2. The CDR3 consists of 17 residues. The V and J ends lost 5 bases and 10 bases, in that order; junction bases with no gene match: 13. CDR1 is SGHNT and CDR2 is YENEEA in the germline V gene. This CDR3 reads CASSPSGTSGSWGEQFF. CDR3 nucleotides: TGTGCCAGCAGCCCGTCCGGGACTAGCGGGAGTTGGGGCGAGCAGTTCTTC.

This clonotype was seen a single time. The CDR3 nucleotides are TGTGCCACCCGGCAAGGGATCAGGGCGAACACTGAAGCTTTCTTT. Translated: CATRQGIRANTEAFF. The genes are TRBV24-1 and TRBJ1-1, with D perhaps TRBD1 (5 bases). In germline, CDR1 is KGHDR, CDR2 SFDVKD. The CDR3 sequence is 15 residues long. V gave up 9 bases and J gave up 1 base, with 17 bases separating them.

V is TRBV5-6 and J is TRBJ2-6; 7 bases are shared with TRBD1. V trimming: 1 base; J trimming: 0 bases; junction bases outside the gene matches: 7. This CDR3 has 18 residues. Per germline, CDR1 SGHDT and CDR2 YYEEEE. DNA for the CDR3: TGTGCCAGCAGCTTGATATACAGGGGCCCCTCTGGGGCCAACGTCCTGACTTTC. Translation gives CASSLIYRGPSGANVLTF.

This clonotype showed up just a few times. The chain combines TRBV7-3 with TRBJ2-3; the D gene is possibly TRBD1 (5 bases). The V end was cut by 5 bases, the J end by 1 base, with 16 bases between. CDR3 length: 16 residues. Germline V CDR1 and CDR2: SGHTA, FQGTGA. The CDR3 DNA sequence: TGTGCCAGCAGCAGGGGCCCAGCCCGGGGCACAGATACGCAGTATTTT. It specifies CASSRGPARGTDTQYF.

V usage is TRBV6-5 and J usage is TRBJ1-3; D is unclear. This CDR3 is built from 17 residues. The V gene lost 0 bases and the J gene lost 0 bases, with 12 bases spanning the gap. Germline lookup yields CDR1 MNHEY and CDR2 SVGAGI. The CDR3 loop is CASSYSSQAFSGNTIYF. The CDR3 DNA reads as TGTGCCAGCAGTTACTCGAGCCAGGCCTTCTCTGGAAACACCATATATTTT.

The chain links TRBV27 to TRBJ2-3; the D is unclear. This CDR3 region has 15 residues. Germline V CDR1 and CDR2: MNHEY, SMNVEV (reference sequence). V was cut by 6 bases and J by 0 bases, with 13 bases left in between. CDR3 protein: CASRGQTYSTDTQYF. CDR3 nucleotide sequence: TGTGCCAGCAGAGGCCAGACCTATAGCACAGATACGCAGTATTTT.